Given below is one T cell receptor (beta chain) in context. The sample belongs to a study of blood T cell repertoires in COVID-19. CDR1 MGHRA and CDR2 YSYEKL come from the germline V gene. The length of the CDR3 is 13 residues. V was clipped by 4 bases and J by 7 bases, with 10 bases between them. Original processing methods: Reference gene primer amplification in the assay estimated nucleated cell counts. The repertoire was sequenced with immunoSEQ multiplex PCR; TCRdb's copy has only in-frame clones and lacks some. V and J calls and clone size are those listed in that table; D and trimming were worked out from the DNA. The repertoire holds approximately 300,000 clones, with 85% to 90% as singletons. Seattle patient enrollment occurred during active infection, with longitudinal follow-up thereafter.

The source material was peripheral blood. This chain joins TRBV4-1 and TRBJ2-2; D is perhaps TRBD2 (5 bases). The sequence derives from a woman aged 30 to 39 with COVID-19, enrolled during active disease. The CDR3, as DNA: TGCGCCAGCAGCCGGACTCAACTCGGGGAGCTGTTTTTT. This codes for CASSRTQLGELFF.